This TCR beta chain emerged from a study of OX40 agonist ivuxolimab in advanced cancers. The study in broad terms: Ivuxolimab was an agonistic, fully human IgG2 monoclonal antibody directed against OX40 (CD134), a costimulatory receptor. Prior anti-PD-1, anti-PD-L1 or anti-CTLA-4 therapy was permitted, and checkpoint inhibitors had been received by roughly 42% of dose-escalation patients. Of the 50 to 55 dose-escalation patients, hepatocellular carcinoma was present in about 20, melanoma in approximately 15, renal cell carcinoma in 9 and head and neck cancer in 9. The purpose of peripheral TCRbeta sequencing was to test whether ivuxolimab changed TCR sequence diversity and led to clonal T-cell expansion. Partial responses were achieved by three dose-escalation patients, of whom one had hepatocellular carcinoma and two had cutaneous melanoma. The paper reports the monotherapy dose-escalation portion (N of about 51 patients) of the phase I ivuxolimab trial. Intravenous ivuxolimab was administered to patients every 2 weeks at six dose levels: 0.01, 0.1, 0.3, 1.5, 3 and 10 mg/kg. In the dose-escalation cohort, more than 75% of patients were male, and the mean age was about 55 years, with a range of about 20 to 90.

Genomic DNA was isolated from the sorted cells so that the TCRbeta CDR3 region could be sequenced. TCRbeta CDR3 regions were sequenced using the immunoSEQ Assay. Imported from immuneACCESS, the table was reduced by TCRdb to in-frame sequences with V and J called. These copies leave out some clones; in studies compared against another copy, an unresolved V gene accounts for under half, and the cause of the remainder is not known. Present in this sample are about 68,000 clones, 85% to 90% of which were seen just once. In total, the top ten clones hold 0.68% of the sample. Points the paper makes about the study in general: In the 0.1-3.0 mg/kg groups, partial responders had among the lowest normalized peripheral clonal expansion, particularly in CD8+ T cells. At doses of 0.1 to 3.0 mg/kg, clonal expansion of both CD4+ and CD8+ blood T cells was observed from baseline to week 6. Low levels of normalized T-cell clonal expansion were also seen in some nonresponding patients. The antigen specificity of the clonally expanded peripheral T cells was not determined. After ivuxolimab, expanded clones were on average more numerous among CD8+ T cells than among CD4+ T cells.

The CDR3 sequence holds 16 residues, the cysteine and phenylalanine included. The read is trimmed to its CDR3 DNA, 48 bases read in frame from base 1. The junction shows trimming of 0 bases on V and 2 bases on J, and the gene matches do not reach 7 bases of it. CDR1 and CDR2, per the germline V gene, are LGHNA and YSLEER. Note on this clone: This clone's antigen is unknown. No much larger clone is present one base from it, and per-base qualities are unavailable.

The trial excluded patients who had a history of autoimmune disease or were on systemic immunosuppression. In every dose cohort, peripheral blood was drawn for TCR sequencing at baseline, cycle 4 day 1, and cycle 7 day 1. The samples were drawn from a first-in-human, open-label, multicenter phase I dose-escalation trial of ivuxolimab. Adults with locally advanced or metastatic melanoma, renal cell carcinoma, hepatocellular carcinoma or head and neck squamous cell carcinoma were enrolled in the trial. Before TCR sequencing, CD4+ and CD8+ T cells were separately sorted from peripheral blood. Sequencing was performed on CD4+ or CD8+ T cells sorted from blood, taken in a trial of the OX40 agonist ivuxolimab. In this chain, TRBV4-3 is recombined with TRBJ2-7; 7 bases in the junction line up with TRBD1. The receptor's source is an adult with an advanced solid tumor such as melanoma, head and neck, liver or kidney cancer. The DNA is TGCGCCAGCAGCCAAGATGGCACAGGGGTTGCCTACGAGCAGTACTTC. This yields the protein CASSQDGTGVAYEQYF.